This T cell receptor beta chain is drawn from a study of shared clonotypes between healthy human individuals. Terminally differentiated effector memory CD45RA+ cells were excluded by CCR7 positive selection of CD45RO-negative cells. Per the original methods: Filtering differed, since immunoSEQ gave only junction sequences and no quality scores. Data came from immunoSEQ multiplex PCR; TCRdb stores just in-frame clones and leaves some out. V, J and clone size reflect that table, while D and trimming were determined from the DNA. The data contain millions of clones, just under 95% of them singletons. Germline V lookup: CDR1 SEHNR, CDR2 FQNEAQ (reference sequence). The CDR3 runs to 14 residues. V lost 5 bases and J 9 bases, leaving 17 bases between the germline ends.

This rearrangement joins TRBV7-9 to TRBJ2-1, with D perhaps TRBD1 or TRBD2 (5 bases each). What was sequenced was naive CD8+ T cells sorted from blood. This TCR derives from a man aged 18 to 29 in good health. The CDR3 bases are TGTGCCAGCAGCCCACCCGGGACGCTTCTTGAGCAGTTCTTC. Translated: CASSPPGTLLEQFF. The full variable domain, in which reference TRBV7-9 and TRBJ2-1 provide the parts outside the CDR3, is DTGVSQNPRHKITKRGQNVTFRCDPISEHNRLYWYRQTLGQGPEFLTYFQNEAQLEKSRLLSDRFSAERPKGSFSTLEIQRTEQGDSAMYLCASSPPGTLLEQFFGPGTRLTVL.